This T cell receptor beta chain was obtained from a study of CD8+CD57+ T cells in acquired aplastic anemia. Overall study context: Quantities of DNA derived from sorted CD4+ and CD8+ cells averaged around 3 ug. Healthy-donor CD4+ cells averaged about 10 million reads. Notes on the study in general: No significant patient-versus-control difference appeared in CD8+ Simpson's diversity. Roughly 29 was the count of CD8+ CDR3 sequences that patients shared with controls.

The template used for profiling TCR beta VDJ and CDR3 was genomic DNA. TCRdb passed the reads through MiXCR, listing each CDR3 protein once. This sample yields over 100,000 distinct CDR3 sequences, of which 41% are seen a single time; 8.4% belongs to the top ten. This clonotype has a count of ten or more. Antigen specificity is unknown. Trimming took 5 bases from V and 5 from J, leaving 6 bases between them. Germline CDR1 and CDR2: SEHNR and FQNEAQ (reference sequence). The CDR3 consists of 11 residues. The sample comprised sorted CD4+, CD8+, or CD8+CD57+ T cells (not recorded which) from PBMCs. This TCR derives from a human donor in good health, serving as a control. The rearrangement links TRBV7-9 to TRBJ2-5, with no clear D. CDR3 sequence (DNA): TGTGCCAGCAGCCCTCGGGAGACCCAGTACTTC. Translation: CASSPRETQYF.